There are many counts of the clone carrying this TCR beta chain. What it recognizes is unknown. This sample was taken from a study of early T cells in non-severe SARS-CoV-2 infection. General study points: CD4 and private specificities were missed by VDJdb matching, which favored anti-spike CD8 responses.

TCRdb processed the 5' RACE reads anew with MiXCR; each CDR3 protein has one entry. Of about 68,000 distinct CDR3 sequences in the sample, approximately 10% were seen once. Sequencing was carried out using whole blood. The clonotype originates from an adult who was a healthcare worker with PCR-confirmed SARS-CoV-2 infection or an uninfected control (not recorded which).

As DNA, the CDR3 is TGCAGTGCCGAACAATTACCAGTACCGAACACTGAAGCTTTCTTT. Its translation: CSAEQLPVPNTEAFF. The chain carries TRBV20-1 and TRBJ1-1; D is ambiguous. The V gene lost 6 bases and the J gene lost 1 base, with 18 bases spanning the gap. The CDR3 runs to 15 residues. Per germline, CDR1 DFQATT and CDR2 SNEGSKA (reference sequence).